The clone carrying this TCR beta chain was observed a handful of times. TCRdb re-derived calls from the RACE reads in MiXCR, one entry per CDR3 protein. The table shows approximately 350,000 distinct CDR3 sequences, with roughly 6.3% occurring only once. Described time point: patch test 2, 6 weeks after DPC sensitization. Indicated treatment: therapeutic diphenylcyclopropenone sensitization with weekly scalp DPC. Each donor was an alopecia patient between 18 and 70 years of age who qualified for DPC. This sample was included in a study of human T cells and chemical hapten exposure. Overall study: An area of 2 cm by 2 to 2.5 cm on upper inner arm skin received 2% DPC for sensitization.

This CDR3 has 14 amino acids. Germline V gives CDR1 DFQATT, CDR2 SNEGSKA (reference sequence). Trimming left V 0 bases short and J 1 base short, with 7 bases between. V gene TRBV20-1 combines with J gene TRBJ2-1; a weak D match, TRBD1 (5 bases). The sequencing used whole blood, collected in connection with sensitization to the hapten diphenylcyclopropenone (DPC). This TCR was recovered from a woman aged 18-29 years with alopecia areata. Some clones in this sample may be carry-over from other donors' samples. The CDR3 loop is CSARDRTSYNEQFF. CDR3 DNA sequence: TGCAGTGCTAGAGATAGGACATCCTACAATGAGCAGTTCTTC.